Presented here are 13 T cell receptor beta chains from one specimen sequenced in a study of cytomegalovirus exposure and HLA in healthy donors. The study ran its PCR with 60 Vbeta and 13 Jbeta primers. Libraries were prepared by immunoSEQ multiplex PCR; TCRdb keeps only in-frame clonotypes and omits some of them. Of roughly 110,000 clones listed, roughly four fifths are singletons. The specimen sequenced was PBMCs. The receptors come from a young man in good health and CMV-seronegative.

There are many counts of this clone. This chain uses TRBV4-2 with TRBJ1-5; 9 nucleotides agree with TRBD1. The CDR3 runs 16 residues. Germline V gene data show CDR1 as LGHNA and CDR2 as YNFKEQ. The V and J ends lost 0 bases and 6 bases, in that order; junction bases with no gene match: 6. The CDR3 loop reads CASSQETGQGFQPQHF. CDR3 coding DNA: TGTGCCAGCAGCCAAGAGACCGGACAGGGGTTTCAGCCCCAGCATTTT.

The rearrangement uses TRBV18 and TRBJ2-5; the match to TRBD1 covers 8 bases. CDR1 and CDR2 from the germline V gene are KGHSH and LQKENI. The junction had 8 bases not matched to a gene; V was cut back by 3 bases and J by 5 bases. This CDR3 region has 15 residues. CDR3 nucleotide sequence: TGTGCCAGCTCACCTATACAGGGGGAGAGCGAGACCCAGTACTTC. Translating it yields CASSPIQGESETQYF.

This rearrangement joins TRBV7-9 to TRBJ2-3; the match to TRBD1 covers 7 bases. The V and J ends lost 4 bases and 2 bases, in that order; junction bases with no gene match: 3. This CDR3 is 14 amino acids long. Germline assignment: CDR1 SEHNR and CDR2 FQNEAQ (reference sequence). The CDR3 loop reads CASSSGQYTDTQYF. The CDR3 region has the DNA TGTGCCAGCAGCTCGGGACAGTACACAGATACGCAGTATTTT. The full variable domain, in which reference TRBV7-9 and TRBJ2-3 provide the parts outside the CDR3, is DTGVSQNPRHKITKRGQNVTFRCDPISEHNRLYWYRQTLGQGPEFLTYFQNEAQLEKSRLLSDRFSAERPKGSFSTLEIQRTEQGDSAMYLCASSSGQYTDTQYFGPGTRLTVL.

This clone was observed a handful of times. The chain joins TRBV7-6 to TRBJ1-1; 9 positions match TRBD1. Looked up from germline, CDR1 is SGHVS and CDR2 is FNYEAQ. This CDR3 region has 14 residues. Trimming cost V 5 bases and J 1 base; bases outside gene matches: 2. The CDR3 is CASSLGQGNTEAFF. The CDR3 nucleotides are TGTGCCAGCAGCCTGGGACAGGGGAACACTGAAGCTTTCTTT.

The gene calls are TRBV2 and TRBJ1-2, with D perhaps matching TRBD1 (5 bases). Germline values: CDR1 SNHLY, CDR2 FYNNEI. Trimming removed 5 bases from V and 8 bases from J, with 15 bases in between. CDR3 size: 13 residues. The CDR3 loop reads CASSPRGIQGYTF. DNA for the CDR3: TGTGCCAGCAGTCCCCGGGGGATACAGGGCTACACCTTC.

The chain is built from TRBV4-3 and TRBJ1-2, with D maybe TRBD1 (5 bases). The V gene's germline CDR1 is LGHNA and CDR2 YSLEER. Trimming shortened V by 0 bases and J by 4 bases, and 12 bases separated the two germline ends. There are 15 residues in the CDR3. The CDR3 DNA sequence: TGCGCCAGCAGCCAAGAGCCTCAGGGTTCCTATGGCTACACCTTC. Translation: CASSQEPQGSYGYTF.

The chain uses TRBV9 and TRBJ1-1; D unclear. V lost 0 bases to trimming and J lost 4 bases, with 13 bases between them. The CDR3 spans 15 residues. The germline V gene has CDR1 SGDLS and CDR2 YYNGEE. CDR3 protein: CASSVVRGRGTEAFF. The CDR3 nucleotides are TGTGCCAGCAGCGTAGTACGAGGGCGGGGCACTGAAGCTTTCTTT. The variable domain in full, completed from reference TRBV9 and TRBJ1-1, reads DSGVTQTPKHLITATGQRVTLRCSPRSGDLSVYWYQQSLDQGLQFLIQYYNGEERAKGNILERFSAQQFPDLHSELNLSSLELGDSALYFCASSVVRGRGTEAFFGQGTRLTVV.

The rearrangement joins TRBV7-2 to TRBJ1-5, with TRBD1 as a possible D gene (6 bases). The CDR3 is 17 amino acids. Germline CDR1 reads SGHTA; CDR2 reads FQGNSA. The ends were cut back, 4 bases at V and 0 bases at J, with 16 bases in the middle. CDR3 DNA: TGTGCCAGCAGCTCTAGAGGGGGTCAGAATAGCAATCAGCCCCAGCATTTT. The encoded protein is CASSSRGGQNSNQPQHF. Together with reference TRBV7-2 and TRBJ1-5, the CDR3 gives the full variable domain: GAGVSQSPSNKVTEKGKDVELRCDPISGHTALYWYRQSLGQGLEFLIYFQGNSAPDKSGLPSDRFSAERTGGSVSTLTIQRTQQEDSAVYLCASSSRGGQNSNQPQHFGDGTRLSIL.

This clone was seen only a few times. This chain links TRBV7-8 with TRBJ1-4, with D tentatively TRBD1 (6 bases). Trimming shortened V by 1 base and J by 8 bases, and 8 bases separated the two germline ends. The CDR3 sequence is 13 residues long. Germline assignment: CDR1 SGHVS and CDR2 FQNEAQ. In DNA, the CDR3 is TGTGCCAGCAGCTTAGGAAGGGGGGAAAAACTGTTTTTT. It encodes CASSLGRGEKLFF.

This clone has a handful of counts. This chain uses TRBV6-1 with TRBJ1-4; possible D gene TRBD1, 5 bases. V was shortened by 3 bases and J by 8 bases, with 13 bases between the two germline ends. The CDR3 sequence is 14 residues long. Germline loops: CDR1 MNHNS, CDR2 SASEGT. The CDR3 DNA is TGTGCCAGCAGTGATGGGGAGGGGAGAGAAAAACTGTTTTTT. Its translation is CASSDGEGREKLFF.

The gene calls are TRBV9 and TRBJ2-3; the match to TRBD2 covers 9 bases. Germline CDR1 is SGDLS and CDR2 is YYNGEE. The length of the CDR3 is 15 residues. V lost 2 bases and J lost 3; bases outside the gene matches: 4. The CDR3 region is CASSVTGLATDTQYF. The DNA of the CDR3 is TGTGCCAGCAGCGTCACGGGACTAGCAACAGATACGCAGTATTTT.

This clone was detected once. The V gene is TRBV11-3, the J gene TRBJ2-1, with 7 positions matching TRBD1. V trimming: 5 bases; J trimming: 12 bases; junction bases outside the gene matches: 7. The germline V gene has CDR1 SGHNT and CDR2 YENEEA. The CDR3 covers 12 residues. In DNA, the CDR3 is TGTGCCAGCAGCCAAGACAGGGTGGTGCAGTTCTTC. Translating gives CASSQDRVVQFF.

This chain connects TRBV6-1 to TRBJ1-3; the D gene is possibly TRBD1 (5 bases). Deletions cut 8 bases from V and 7 bases from J, with 18 bases between. Germline V CDR1 and CDR2: MNHNS, SASEGT. This CDR3 has 14 amino acids. CDR3: CASSAGSGRNTIYF. The CDR3 bases are TGTGCCAGCTCCGCGGGGTCAGGGCGGAACACCATATATTTT.